This T cell receptor beta chain was recorded in a study of radiation and T cells in renal cell carcinoma (dated by TCRdb to between 2020 and 2021). Describing the broader study: Samples were obtained from a clinical trial, in which 15 Gy stereotactic body radiation therapy was delivered to primary renal cell carcinomas and nephrectomy was performed 4 weeks later. TCR beta sequencing covered 50 or so samples in total, comprising some 26 tumors and approximately 27 peripheral blood samples. A total of approximately 3,800,000 unique CDR3 nucleotide sequences, encoding 2.5 million to 3 million unique CDR3 amino acid sequences, were found across all 50 or so samples.

Taken from cysteine to phenylalanine, the CDR3 has 15 residues. Only the CDR3 region is kept as DNA, spanning 45 bases read in frame from base 1. V sheds 7 bases and J sheds 1 base, leaving 16 bases between their ends. CDR1 and CDR2 (SNHLY, FYNNEI) derive from the germline V gene. About this clone itself: It lacks a known antigen. No per-base quality is available; no much larger clone lies one base away.

The investigation overall reported the following: Dynamics of the blood repertoire were not tracked past 4 weeks after treatment. With a single-armed trial design, the study had no way to address how radiation dose or scheduling affects the TCR repertoire. Top tumor clonotypes rose in blood from baseline to 2 weeks post-radiation, then contracted by 4 weeks, suggesting transient expansion of tumor-resident clones. Because pretreatment tumor biopsies were not available, the baseline intratumoral presence of clonotypes could not be determined.

This specimen's time point label, interpreted: blood 2 weeks post-SBRT. The treatment or condition label for this specimen denotes: 15 Gy SBRT to primary tumor, nephrectomy 4 weeks later. Serial peripheral blood from radiation-treated patients was sampled at baseline, 2 weeks and 4 weeks after SBRT to track tumor-enriched clonotypes. Every patient's renal cell carcinoma showed clear cell pathology. The QIAamp DNA Blood Mini Kit (Qiagen) was used to prepare genomic DNA for TCR sequencing. The analyses included only samples that passed all quality control checks. The immunoSEQ kit was used, according to the manufacturer's recommendations, to generate TCR beta libraries from genomic DNA. To prepare the libraries, a first multiplex PCR with proprietary primers was run, followed by a second PCR that added unique barcodes, and a bead cleanup was done after each round. A positive control reaction and a negative control reaction, both provided in the kit, were run with every batch of samples. The final libraries were assessed on an Agilent 4200 TapeStation D1000 ScreenTape, pooled by volume, and quantified by qPCR. Sequencing was performed on an Illumina NextSeq500 using a MidOutput 150-cycle cartridge, with 156 Read1 cycles, 15 Index1 cycles, and the kit custom primers. The pooled library was loaded at 1.0 pM with approximately 20% PhiX control spiked in. The original pipeline was this. The vendor-processed data were analyzed in R, and a clonotype was defined as all T cells that share the same CDR3 nucleotide sequence. In the clone abundance analyses, frequencies in each sample were normalized to that sample's 10,000 most abundant clones. Public T cell clones, which averaged fewer than five per sample, were removed prior to analysis. Tumor-enriched and baseline blood-enriched clonotypes were defined by at least a 32-fold difference in abundance between compartments. A beta-binomial differential abundance model was used to identify clonotypes that expanded or contracted between blood time points. The Baroni-Urbani and Buser coefficient was used to measure tumor-blood repertoire similarity, and groups were compared with two-tailed Wilcoxon tests in R. The table was pulled from immuneACCESS by TCRdb, which kept in-frame rearrangements only. Such tables lose some clones; where checked, under half of the loss comes from unresolved V genes, and the rest has no known cause. For V, J and clone size, that table is used; D and trimming come from the DNA. Recorded for this sample are tens of thousands of clones; around 76% of them occurred a single time. The top ten constitute roughly 7.4% of the sample.

The TCR originated in a man in his sixties with renal cell carcinoma. This sample comprised blood, obtained from a patient whose treatment included radiotherapy and nephrectomy. The chain is made from TRBV2 and TRBJ2-5; the D gene lacks a confident call. The nucleotides are TGTGCCAGCAAAGCGTGGGTGGGGTCCCAAGAGACCCAGTACTTC. It specifies CASKAWVGSQETQYF.